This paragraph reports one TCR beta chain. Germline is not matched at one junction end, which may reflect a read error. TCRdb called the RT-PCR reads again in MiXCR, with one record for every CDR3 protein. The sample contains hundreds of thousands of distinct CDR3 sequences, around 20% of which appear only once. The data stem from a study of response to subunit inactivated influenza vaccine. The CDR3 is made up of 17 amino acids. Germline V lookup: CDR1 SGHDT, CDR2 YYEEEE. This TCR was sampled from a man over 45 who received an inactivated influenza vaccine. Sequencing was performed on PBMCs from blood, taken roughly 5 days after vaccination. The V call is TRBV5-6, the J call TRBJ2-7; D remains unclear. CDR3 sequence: CASSSISGYPISYELYF. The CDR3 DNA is TGTGCCAGCAGCTCGATCTCTGGTTACCCCATCTCCTACGAGCTGTACTTC.